This T cell receptor beta chain was sequenced for a study of CD8+ T cells in alopecia areata (dated by TCRdb to 2017 to 2018). Regarding the complete study: The study used high-throughput TCRbeta sequencing to examine T cell clonal expansion in alopecia areata, in both the C3H/HeJ mouse model and human patients. In humans, TCRbeta sequencing was performed on scalp tissue and on sorted CD4+ and CD8+ peripheral blood T cells from healthy controls and from patients with patchy or totalis/universalis alopecia areata. Scalp clonality was compared across normal scalp (n=4), patchy alopecia areata scalp (n=8), and alopecia totalis/universalis scalp (n=8). RNA was obtained with the PAXgene miRNA kit for fixed scalp, the miRNeasy kit for PBMCs, and the RNeasy kit for mouse skin. immunoSEQ multiplex PCR using 35 Vbeta forward primers and 13 Jbeta reverse primers was used to amplify TCRbeta CDR3 regions.

Study-wide findings and limitations: Scalp TCR repertoire analysis is complicated because resident alphabeta T cells in normal human skin are also sequenced, whereas mouse skin is dominated by gammadelta T cells. Lesional scalp, especially in alopecia totalis/universalis, showed higher clonality and more expanded CD8+ clones than normal scalp, suggesting antigenic drive. Shared TCR sequences between patients were less evident than in mice, which may be partly attributable to HLA diversity in the patient population.

The library relied on the immunoSEQ multiplex PCR assay. To provide template for TCR sequencing, every sample had RNA extracted and reverse transcribed into cDNA. SuperScript III was used for first-strand cDNA synthesis, primed with a 2:1 mix of oligo-dT and random hexamers. Amplification bias was assessed with a synthetic immune receptor repertoire, and residual bias was removed computationally. Per the source publication's procedure: Raw reads were preprocessed for error removal, and CDR3 was defined according to IMGT conventions as running from the conserved cysteine to phenylalanine. Clonality was computed as 1 minus the Shannon entropy, with the entropy normalized by log2 of the number of productive unique TCRs. Scalp TCRbeta sequences were cross-referenced with sorted blood CD4 and CD8 repertoires so that the CD4 or CD8 identity of scalp clones could be inferred. As stored in TCRdb, this immuneACCESS dataset retains in-frame rearrangements with V and J assigned. A fraction of the clones does not appear; measured against another copy, unresolved V genes explain less than half of the discrepancy, and the remainder lacks a known reason. The D gene and trimming were derived from the DNA, and the V and J assignments and clone size from that table. The sample table lists 120,000 or so clones, around 50% of them with a count of one. The ten largest clonotypes hold approximately 10% of the sample.

Lesional scalp punch biopsies and peripheral blood were collected from alopecia areata patients. After PBMCs were isolated by density centrifugation and stained for CD3, CD4 and CD8, a FACSAria was used to sort CD4+ and CD8+ T cells. Alopecia areata patients who were not treated were recruited through a multicenter biomarker study. In 4 to 6 patients from the biomarker study, blood CD8+ T cells were sorted further into NKG2D-low and NKG2D-high fractions. With respect to this clone: Its cognate antigen has yet to be identified. Base qualities are not at hand, and no much larger clone is one base apart. Within the sample, other DNA sequences also encode this same CDR3.

CDR1 and CDR2 are read off the germline V gene as SQVTM and ANQGSEA. After removal of 6 bases from V and 1 base from J, the junction retains 4 bases not matched to a gene. The CDR3 sequence holds 13 residues, the cysteine and phenylalanine included. Of all the DNA, just the CDR3 is kept, 39 bases in frame from base 1. This TCR was sampled from a human donor with alopecia areata. The sample consisted of NKG2D-low CD8+ T cells sorted from blood. The cell subset or site label, as the study defines it: sorted CD8+ NKG2D-low blood T cells. This receptor chain uses TRBV29-1 and TRBJ2-7; the junction holds 9 bases that match TRBD2. The bases read TGCAGCGTCGAGCTAGCGGGATCCTACGAGCAGTACTTC. Its protein product is CSVELAGSYEQYF.